This T cell receptor beta chain was observed in a study of a mutant IDH1 vaccine in newly diagnosed glioma. Trimming cost V 5 bases and J 0 bases; bases outside gene matches: 7. Per germline, CDR1 SGHTA and CDR2 FQGNSA. This CDR3 has 16 amino acids. The sample's time point: week 11, during vaccination. Every vaccination contained 300 ug of the mutant IDH1 20-mer peptide and was paired with topical imiquimod. As to this clone: Its target is unknown.

Generated by immunoSEQ multiplex PCR, the TCRdb table keeps only in-frame clones and is missing some. The sample holds about 120,000 clones, approximately 87% seen once. The V gene is TRBV7-2, the J gene TRBJ1-1; 9 bases map to TRBD1. Sequencing used PBMCs, obtained from a glioma patient whose treatment included an IDH1 peptide vaccine. This TCR was sampled from a woman aged 50 to 65 with glioma. The CDR3 bases are TGTGCCAGCAGCCGAACAGGGGGCATAATGAACACTGAAGCTTTCTTT. Its protein product is CASSRTGGIMNTEAFF. Drawing the rest from reference TRBV7-2 and TRBJ1-1, the complete variable domain is GAGVSQSPSNKVTEKGKDVELRCDPISGHTALYWYRQSLGQGLEFLIYFQGNSAPDKSGLPSDRFSAERTGGSVSTLTIQRTQQEDSAVYLCASSRTGGIMNTEAFFGQGTRLTVV.